The 15 T cell receptor beta chains given below trace back to one sample, sequenced in a study of tissue T cells after allogeneic stem cell transplantation. The repertoire was sequenced with immunoSEQ multiplex PCR; TCRdb's copy has only in-frame clones and lacks some. The sample consists of about 3,300 clones, roughly 68% of them appearing once. The sample in question was tissue from the right colon, obtained at autopsy. These receptors all come from a male donor aged 60 or over with lung cancer.

The chain employs TRBV7-3 and TRBJ2-2, with D perhaps TRBD1 or TRBD2 (6 bases each). CDR1 SGHTA and CDR2 FQGTGA come from the germline V gene. V was clipped by 4 bases and J by 4 bases, with 13 bases between them. The CDR3 contains 15 residues. CDR3 in DNA: TGTGCCAGCAGCTCCGAGGAGGGGGGCACCGGGGAGCTGTTTTTT. Translation: CASSSEEGGTGELFF.

This clone has more than one count but fewer than ten. The chain combines TRBV28 with TRBJ2-7; D gene unclear. In germline, CDR1 is MDHEN, CDR2 SYDVKM. V was trimmed by 1 base and J by 0 bases, leaving 10 bases between them. The CDR3 runs to 15 residues. The CDR3 protein is CASSLLGGTSYEQYF. CDR3 in DNA: TGTGCCAGCAGTTTATTAGGCGGTACCTCCTACGAGCAGTACTTC.

This chain uses TRBV6-1 with TRBJ2-7, with D possibly being TRBD1 (6 bases). V was clipped by 5 bases and J by 1 base, with 12 bases between them. There are 14 residues in the CDR3. CDR1 and CDR2 (germline): MNHNS, SASEGT. The CDR3, as DNA: TGTGCCAGCAGTAAGCCACAGGGTTCCTACGAGCAGTACTTC. Translating gives CASSKPQGSYEQYF.

The chain recombines TRBV7-9 with TRBJ2-7; D could derive from TRBD1 or TRBD2 (5 bases each). Looked up from germline, CDR1 is SEHNR and CDR2 is FQNEAQ (reference sequence). Trimming took 5 bases from V and 3 from J, leaving 14 bases between them. The CDR3 covers 14 residues. CDR3 nucleotide sequence: TGTGCCAGCAGCCTCTCGGCAGGGAGCTACGAGCAGTACTTC. Its translation: CASSLSAGSYEQYF. The full variable domain, its missing parts supplied by reference TRBV7-9 and TRBJ2-7, is DTGVSQNPRHKITKRGQNVTFRCDPISEHNRLYWYRQTLGQGPEFLTYFQNEAQLEKSRLLSDRFSAERPKGSFSTLEIQRTEQGDSAMYLCASSLSAGSYEQYFGPGTRLTVT.

The genes are TRBV3-1 (or the pseudogene TRBV3-2) and TRBJ2-7, with D possibly matching TRBD1 (5 bases). Looked up from germline, CDR1 is LGHDT and CDR2 is YNNKEL (reference sequence). Trimming shortened V by 5 bases and J by 9 bases, and 14 bases separated the two germline ends. CDR3 length: 12 residues. Written as DNA, the CDR3 is TGTGCCAGCAGCGCTACAGGAAGCGCGCAGTACTTC. It yields the protein CASSATGSAQYF.

The genes are TRBV7-2 and TRBJ2-7, with 7 bases identical to TRBD2. V dropped 1 base and J dropped 2; count of bases not matched to a gene: 2. CDR3 length: 14 amino acids. Germline CDR1 and CDR2: SGHTA and FQGNSA. Written as DNA, the CDR3 is TGTGCCAGCAGCTTAGGCGGGAGTGCCTACGAGCAGTACTTC. It codes for CASSLGGSAYEQYF.

The CDR3 sequence is CASGIPRKGDSYEQYF. In DNA, the CDR3 is TGCGCCAGCGGTATACCCCGGAAAGGGGACTCCTACGAGCAGTACTTC. This rearrangement joins TRBV5-1 to TRBJ2-7; a weak D match, TRBD1 (5 bases). The ends were cut back, 7 bases at V and 0 bases at J, with 20 bases in the middle. The CDR3 totals 16 residues. Per germline, CDR1 SGHRS and CDR2 YFSETQ.

This chain uses TRBV5-4 with TRBJ2-7; 9 bases fit TRBD2. The V and J ends lost 2 bases and 3 bases, in that order; junction bases with no gene match: 12. Germline CDR1 reads SGHNT; CDR2 reads YYREEE (reference sequence). The CDR3 loop spans 17 amino acids. CDR3 residues: CASSFSGGSPIDYEQYF. For the CDR3, the DNA is TGTGCCAGCAGCTTCAGCGGGGGGTCCCCTATTGACTACGAGCAGTACTTC.

The genes are TRBV19 and TRBJ2-2; no definite D call. CDR1 LNHDA and CDR2 SQIVND come from the germline V gene (reference sequence). V was cut by 2 bases and J by 8 bases, with 9 bases left in between. There are 13 residues in the CDR3. CDR3 loop: CASSIPVRGELFF. Written as DNA, the CDR3 is TGTGCCAGTAGTATACCGGTCCGGGGGGAGCTGTTTTTT.

This chain joins TRBV20-1 and TRBJ2-2, with TRBD1 matching 7 bases. V lost 6 bases and J lost 8; bases outside the gene matches: 12. Per germline, CDR1 DFQATT and CDR2 SNEGSKA (reference sequence). This CDR3 is built from 14 residues. Here the CDR3 reads CSASKQGSTGELFF. The CDR3 DNA reads as TGCAGTGCGAGTAAACAGGGGTCCACTGGGGAGCTGTTTTTT.

The chain combines TRBV3-1 (or the pseudogene TRBV3-2) with TRBJ2-2, with D tentatively TRBD2 (7 bases). This CDR3 comprises 20 residues. Trimming stripped 0 bases from V and 2 bases from J, with 22 bases between. Germline CDR1 is LGHDT and CDR2 is YNNKEL (reference sequence). The CDR3 DNA is TGTGCCAGCAGCCAAGAAAGGTACTCTCGCGGGGGCCCTAACACCGGGGAGCTGTTTTTT. The encoded protein is CASSQERYSRGGPNTGELFF.

The chain links TRBV19 to TRBJ2-3, with TRBD2 matching over 10 bases. The CDR3 loop spans 16 amino acids. Unmatched junction bases numbered 8, after V lost 3 bases and J lost 5 bases. Germline V lookup: CDR1 LNHDA, CDR2 SQIVND (reference sequence). CDR3 DNA sequence: TGTGCCAGTAGTATGACTAGCGGGTTACTGGTAGATACGCAGTATTTT. Its translation is CASSMTSGLLVDTQYF. The complete variable domain, with remaining parts taken from reference TRBV19 and TRBJ2-3, reads DGGITQSPKYLFRKEGQNVTLSCEQNLNHDAMYWYRQDPGQGLRLIYYSQIVNDFQKGDIAEGYSVSREKKESFPLTVTSAQKNPTAFYLCASSMTSGLLVDTQYFGPGTRLTVL.

By share, this clone counts as large. The gene calls are TRBV28 and TRBJ1-2; D ambiguous. Germline V gene sequence: CDR1 MDHEN, CDR2 SYDVKM. Trimming pared 6 bases from V and 6 bases from J, leaving 14 bases between. The CDR3 contains 13 residues. The CDR3 sequence: CASSRDGWDGYTF. As DNA, the CDR3 is TGTGCCAGCAGCCGTGACGGATGGGATGGCTACACCTTC.

The V and J genes are TRBV28 and TRBJ2-1; 7 bases map to TRBD1. The CDR3 extends over 14 amino acids. The J segment lost 7 bases and the V segment lost 5 bases, leaving 8 bases of the junction unmatched. Germline V gene data show CDR1 as MDHEN and CDR2 as SYDVKM. CDR3 region: CASSPGTVRNEQFF. CDR3 DNA sequence: TGTGCCAGCAGTCCAGGGACAGTTAGGAATGAGCAGTTCTTC.

The chain employs TRBV7-9 and TRBJ1-4, with 7 bases matching TRBD1. The germline V gene encodes CDR1 SEHNR and CDR2 FQNEAQ (reference sequence). This CDR3 comprises 14 residues. The ends lost 5 bases at V and 3 bases at J; junction bases unmatched: 3. The chain's CDR3 is CASSRQGANEKLFF. Written as DNA, the CDR3 is TGTGCCAGCAGCCGACAGGGCGCTAATGAAAAACTGTTTTTT.